This TCR beta chain emerged from a study of shared clonotypes between healthy human individuals. V gave up 0 bases and J gave up 5 bases, with 10 bases separating them. The CDR3 extends over 15 amino acids. Germline V CDR1 and CDR2: ENHRY, SYGVKD. Data came from immunoSEQ multiplex PCR; TCRdb stores just in-frame clones and leaves some out. The table has about 330,000 clones, roughly 91% seen once. CCR7-negative CD45RA+ TemRA cells were combined with CD45RO+ cells to form CD8 memory. Sequencing was carried out using memory CD8+ T cells sorted from blood. The subset was: CD45RO+ cells pooled with CCR7-negative TemRA cells. The sequence derives from a man younger than 35 in good health. The rearrangement links TRBV10-3 to TRBJ2-2, with D unclear. CDR3 sequence reads: CAISESSQWTGELFF. The CDR3 DNA sequence: TGTGCCATCAGTGAGTCTAGTCAATGGACCGGGGAGCTGTTTTTT.